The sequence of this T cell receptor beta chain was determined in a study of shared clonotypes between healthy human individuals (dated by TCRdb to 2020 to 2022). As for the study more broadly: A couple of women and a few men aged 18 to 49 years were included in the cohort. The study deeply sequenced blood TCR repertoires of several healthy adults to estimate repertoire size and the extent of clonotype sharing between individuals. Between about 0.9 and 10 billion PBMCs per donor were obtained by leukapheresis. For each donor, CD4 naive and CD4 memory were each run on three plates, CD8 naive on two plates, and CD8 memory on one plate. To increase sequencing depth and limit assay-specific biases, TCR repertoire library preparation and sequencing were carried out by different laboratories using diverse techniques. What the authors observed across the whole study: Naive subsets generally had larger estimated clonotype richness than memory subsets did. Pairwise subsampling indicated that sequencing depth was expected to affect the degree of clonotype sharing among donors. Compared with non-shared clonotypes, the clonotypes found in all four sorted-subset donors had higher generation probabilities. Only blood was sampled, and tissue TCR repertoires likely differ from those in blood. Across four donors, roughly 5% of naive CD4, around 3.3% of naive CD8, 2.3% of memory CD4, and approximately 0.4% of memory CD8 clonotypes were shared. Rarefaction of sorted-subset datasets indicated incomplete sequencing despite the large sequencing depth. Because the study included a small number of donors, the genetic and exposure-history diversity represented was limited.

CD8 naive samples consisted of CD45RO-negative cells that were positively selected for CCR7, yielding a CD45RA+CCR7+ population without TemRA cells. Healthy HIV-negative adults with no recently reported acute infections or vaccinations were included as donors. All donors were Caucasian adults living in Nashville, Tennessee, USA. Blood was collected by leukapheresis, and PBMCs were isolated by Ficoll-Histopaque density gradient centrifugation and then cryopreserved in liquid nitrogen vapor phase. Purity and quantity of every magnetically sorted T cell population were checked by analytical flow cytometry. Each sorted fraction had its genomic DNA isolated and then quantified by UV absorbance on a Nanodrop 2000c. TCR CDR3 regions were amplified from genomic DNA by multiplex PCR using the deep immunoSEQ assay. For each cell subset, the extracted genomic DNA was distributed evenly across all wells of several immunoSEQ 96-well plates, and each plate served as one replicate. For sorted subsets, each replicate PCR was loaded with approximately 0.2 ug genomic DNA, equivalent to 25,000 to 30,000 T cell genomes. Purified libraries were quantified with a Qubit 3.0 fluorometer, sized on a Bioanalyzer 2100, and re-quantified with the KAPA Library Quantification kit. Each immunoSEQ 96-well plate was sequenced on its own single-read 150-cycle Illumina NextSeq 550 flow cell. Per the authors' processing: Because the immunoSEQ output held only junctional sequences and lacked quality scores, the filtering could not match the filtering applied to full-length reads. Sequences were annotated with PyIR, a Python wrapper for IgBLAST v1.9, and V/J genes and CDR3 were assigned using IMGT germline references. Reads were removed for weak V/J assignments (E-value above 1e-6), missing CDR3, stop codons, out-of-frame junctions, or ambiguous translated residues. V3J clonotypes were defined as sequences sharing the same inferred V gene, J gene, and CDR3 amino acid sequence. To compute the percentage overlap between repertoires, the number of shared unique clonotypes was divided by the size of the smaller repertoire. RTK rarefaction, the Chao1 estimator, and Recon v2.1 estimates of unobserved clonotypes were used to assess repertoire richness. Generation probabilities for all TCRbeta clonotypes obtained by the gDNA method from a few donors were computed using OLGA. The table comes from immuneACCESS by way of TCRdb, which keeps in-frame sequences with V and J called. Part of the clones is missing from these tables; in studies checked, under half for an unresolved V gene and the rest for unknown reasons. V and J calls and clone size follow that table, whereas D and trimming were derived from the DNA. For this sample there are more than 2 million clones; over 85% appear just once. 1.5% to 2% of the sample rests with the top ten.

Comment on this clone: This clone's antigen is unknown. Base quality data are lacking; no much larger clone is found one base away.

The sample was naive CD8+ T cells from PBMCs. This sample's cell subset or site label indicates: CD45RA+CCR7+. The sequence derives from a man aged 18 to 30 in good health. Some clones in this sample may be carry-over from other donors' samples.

The DNA reads as follows: TGTGCCAGCAGTTCCGACAGAGGACCACTGACAGATACGCAGTATTTT. Translated, it reads CASSSDRGPLTDTQYF. Rearrangement joined TRBV28 to TRBJ2-3; perhaps TRBD1 is the D gene, with 5 bases matching. The CDR3 measures 16 amino acids from cysteine to phenylalanine. Just CDR3 DNA is preserved here, 48 bases in frame from base 1. V is reduced by 4 bases and J by 3 bases, leaving a spacing of 17 bases between them. Looking up the germline V gene yields CDR1 MDHEN and CDR2 SYDVKM.